A single count supports the clone carrying this T cell receptor (beta chain). This sample stems from a study of radiotherapy plus CTLA-4 blockade in lung cancer. Turning to the study itself: There were objective responses in roughly 18% of patients, and about 31% had disease control.

It was focal radiation plus CTLA-4 blockade with ipilimumab that patients with chemo-refractory metastatic non-small-cell lung cancer received. CDR1 WNHNN and CDR2 SYGVQD come from the germline V gene (reference sequence). CDR3 length: 15 residues. V gave up 2 bases and J gave up 5 bases; unmatched junction bases: 2. Method: immunoSEQ multiplex PCR; TCRdb's copy keeps in-frame clones and lacks some. The table records about 97,000 clones, 65% to 80% of them present only once. The clonotype was recovered from a human donor with non-small cell lung cancer who had a partial response to radiotherapy plus ipilimumab. Some clones in this sample may be carry-over from other donors' samples. Here the sequenced sample was peripheral blood, taken from a patient treated with radiotherapy plus ipilimumab. V usage is TRBV10-1 and J usage is TRBJ2-1; 11 bases align to TRBD1. The CDR3 DNA follows: TGCGCCAGCAGTGAGGGACAGGGGGCGCACAATGAGCAGTTCTTC. As protein: CASSEGQGAHNEQFF.